Listed below are T cell receptor beta chains from one sample, sequenced in a study of graft-versus-host responses after intestinal transplantation. Their antigens are not known. Clones were sequenced by immunoSEQ multiplex PCR, and TCRdb holds only the in-frame ones, with some missing. The table has about 100,000 clones, about 88% seen once. Sample: unstimulated CD4+ T cells sorted from spleen or lymph node cells, taken before transplant. The receptors derive from a human donor who was the organ donor for an intestinal transplant. Both conserved end residues are part of each CDR3. A D gene is named only where the DNA matches it firmly. Not all rows give a size; the values are once, few, many and, for expanded clones, a class.

TRBD1 TRBJ2-7 TRBV7-9 . TGTGCCACTAGTTACGAAATGACAGGGGACGAGCAGTACTTC CATSYEMTGDEQYF
TRBD2 TRBJ2-3 TRBV15 . TGTGCCACCAGCAGAGACCGGGGGGTTGACACAGATACGCAGTATTTT CATSRDRGVDTDTQYF
TRBD2 TRBJ2-1 TRBV6-4 . TGTGCCAGCAGTCCCTTAGCGGGGGGATCCTACAATGAGCAGTTCTTC CASSPLAGGSYNEQFF
. TRBJ2-3 TRBV6-5 . TGTGCCAGCAAAGAGGTAGCGAGAGATACGCAGTATTTT CASKEVARDTQYF
. TRBJ1-1 TRBV11-2 . TGTGCCAGCAGCGGCGGGGTAGGTCAAGCTTTCTTT CASSGGVGQAFF
. TRBJ1-4 TRBV10-3 . TGTGCCATCCGGCAGGGGTTAAATGAAAAACTGTTTTTT CAIRQGLNEKLFF
TRBD1 TRBJ1-2 TRBV5-6 . TGTGCCAGCAGCCTCCCGTCCGGGGACAGGGGGGGCTATGGCTACACCTTC CASSLPSGDRGGYGYTF
TRBD2 TRBJ2-3 TRBV5-1 . TGCGCCAGCAGCTTGGATCCCAGCGGGGGTAGTGATACGCAGTATTTT CASSLDPSGGSDTQYF
. TRBJ1-2 TRBV28 . TGTGCCAGCAGTTTATCAAGGTGGGCAGGGGGCTACACCTTC CASSLSRWAGGYTF
. TRBJ1-5 TRBV28 . TGTGCCAGCAGTTTTGGGCAGATTCAGCCCCAGCATTTT CASSFGQIQPQHF
. TRBJ2-3 TRBV19 . TGTGCCAGTAGTACGCGGCGGGGCGCAGATACGCAGTATTTT CASSTRRGADTQYF
. TRBJ1-1 TRBV11-2 . TGTGCCAGCAGACCCGGGACTTCGAACACTGAAGCTTTCTTT CASRPGTSNTEAFF
TRBD2 TRBJ2-1 TRBV7-2 . TGTGCCAGCAGCTTAGCAGCGCTGGGACTAGCGGGGAGGATTGAGCAGTTCTTC CASSLAALGLAGRIEQFF
. TRBJ1-4 TRBV4-2 . TGTGCCAGCAGCCAAGATAGGCGGTCTAATGAAAAACTGTTTTTT CASSQDRRSNEKLFF
TRBD1 TRBJ1-6 TRBV30 . TGTGCCTGGAGGAGGGACAGGGGATCACCCCTCCACTTT CAWRRDRGSPLHF
. TRBJ1-6 TRBV7-8 many TGTGCCAGCAGTCCCAAGACAAATAGCAGGTCACCCCTCCACTTT CASSPKTNSRSPLHF
. TRBJ1-3 TRBV7-8 . TGTGCCAGCAGCTTAGCACAAGCTGGAAACACCATATATTTT CASSLAQAGNTIYF
. TRBJ1-6 TRBV30 . TGTGCCTGGAGTGTACGGTTAGGTGGCTCCTATAATTCACCCCTCCACTTT CAWSVRLGGSYNSPLHF
TRBD1 TRBJ2-1 TRBV18 . TGTGCCAGCTCACCAGGGACAGGCCTACTGTACAATGAGCAGTTCTTC CASSPGTGLLYNEQFF
. TRBJ2-7 TRBV27 once TGTGCCAGCAGCCCAACCCCGGGGGCTCGCGAGCAGTACTTC CASSPTPGAREQYF
TRBD1 TRBJ1-1 TRBV6-5 . TGTGCCAGCAGTTCGTTGCGGACAGGGAACACTGAAGCTTTCTTT CASSSLRTGNTEAFF
. TRBJ2-3 TRBV5-1 once TGCGCCAGCAGCCGAGGACTTCCCACAGATACGCAGTATTTT CASSRGLPTDTQYF
. TRBJ2-7 TRBV6-5 . TGTGCCAGCAGTTACGCTCGGGCACCTAGCGAGCAGTACTTC CASSYARAPSEQYF
. TRBJ1-2 TRBV2 . TGTGCCAGCAGTGAAAGTCGGGGGGGGTCCTACTATGGCTACACCTTC CASSESRGGSYYGYTF
. TRBJ1-1 TRBV5-1 . TGCGCCAGCAGCTTAACATTCTTTAACACTGAAGCTTTCTTT CASSLTFFNTEAFF
. TRBJ1-1 TRBV5-1 . TGCGCCAGCAGCTTGAAACAAGAAGCTTTCTTT CASSLKQEAFF
. TRBJ2-7 TRBV10-1 . TGCGCCAGCAGTGACGGCTCTTGGAAATCGGCCGAGCAGTACTTC CASSDGSWKSAEQYF
TRBD2 TRBJ2-5 TRBV5-4 . TGTGCCAGCAGCCGGGGACTAGCGGGGGGGGAGGAGACCCAGTACTTC CASSRGLAGGEETQYF
. TRBJ1-3 TRBV19 . TGTGCCAGTAGTCCCTCAGCCGGGTCTGGAAACACCATATATTTT CASSPSAGSGNTIYF
. TRBJ1-4 TRBV5-1 few TGCGCCAGCAGCGACAGCATTAATGAAAAACTGTTTTTT CASSDSINEKLFF
. TRBJ1-1 TRBV7-9 . TGTGCCAGCAGCCCCCCAACAGGAATGACTGAAGCTTTCTTT CASSPPTGMTEAFF
. TRBJ2-7 TRBV19 . TGTGCCAGTAGTATCAAGGTCATGTACGAGCAGTACTTC CASSIKVMYEQYF
. TRBJ2-1 TRBV7-9 . TGTGCCAGCAGCTTGGAGACCCTACGGATCGGTGAGCAGTTCTTC CASSLETLRIGEQFF
. TRBJ2-7 TRBV5-4 few TGTGCCAGCAGCTTGAACAGGGCCGGCGAGCAGTACTTC CASSLNRAGEQYF
TRBD1 TRBJ1-5 TRBV28 . TGTGCCAGCACCGAACAGGGGGCAGGGTATAGCAATCAGCCCCAGCATTTT CASTEQGAGYSNQPQHF
TRBD2 TRBJ2-2 TRBV6-5 . TGTGCCAGCAGTAGAGGACTAGCCACCGGGGAGCTGTTTTTT CASSRGLATGELFF
. TRBJ1-5 TRBV4-2 . TGTGCCAGCAGCCAAGATCTGAGGGCCGAAGGCCAGCCCCAGCATTTT CASSQDLRAEGQPQHF
. TRBJ1-1 TRBV5-1 . TGCGCCAGCAGCTTACCTGGGGCCTCTGAAGCTTTCTTT CASSLPGASEAFF
. TRBJ1-6 TRBV5-1 few TGCGCCAGCAGCCCTGGGGGCTCCTATAATTCACCCCTCCACTTT CASSPGGSYNSPLHF
. TRBJ1-6 TRBV9 . TGTGCCAGCAGCGTAGGGGGGACGGATAATTCACCCCTCCACTTT CASSVGGTDNSPLHF
TRBD2 TRBJ2-2 TRBV28 . TGTGCCAGCAGCCCTCTAGCGGGGGGAAACACCGGGGAGCTGTTTTTT CASSPLAGGNTGELFF
. TRBJ2-7 TRBV30 . TGTGCCTGGAGTGAGAACAACTCTCCCTACGAGCAGTACTTC CAWSENNSPYEQYF
. TRBJ2-7 TRBV30 . TGTGCCTGGAGTTTAAATAGACCCCAAAGGCACTTC CAWSLNRPQRHF